This T cell receptor (beta chain) was documented in a study of T cell responses to AZD1222 COVID-19 vaccine (dated by TCRdb to the early 2020s). Regarding the complete study: Because spike-specific TCR depth and breadth did not differ between the two schedules, AZD1222 recipients who got a second dose at roughly 4 weeks were pooled with those who got a second dose at roughly 12 weeks. A total of more than 230 trial participants underwent TCR sequencing, of whom approximately 210 received two doses of AZD1222 and around 26 received two doses of the MenACWY control vaccine. Trial participants were enrolled into age subgroups of 18-55, 56-69 and 70-plus years, which contained around 150, 29 and 61 TCR-sequenced participants, respectively.

Results the study describes overall, beyond this receptor: Epitopes outside the regions mutated in the B.1.351 and B.1.1.7 variants were reportedly recognized by nearly half of the unique spike-specific TCRs. Most participants were white British and females outnumbered males, and the authors suggested that clonal diversity may have been underestimated. Because no samples from the day 14 peak response were available, repertoires could be characterized only after the peak T cell response. The 56-69-year group was small, and its depth increase did not reach significance, likely because of low power. Spike-specific TCR breadth and depth rose significantly after two AZD1222 doses compared with day 0 and with MenACWY recipients. The whole spike protein was spanned by vaccine-associated CD4 TCRs, and dominant responses were seen in regions 160-218 and 743-854. Conclusions about previously exposed vaccinees are limited because only six or seven AZD1222 recipients were SARS-CoV-2 seropositive at baseline.

The CDR3 regions of human TCRbeta chains were subjected to immunosequencing. As for how the authors treated the data: TCRs in the repertoires were matched against a reference library of SARS-CoV-2-specific TCRs that had been generated with the MIRA antigen-specificity platform. Breadth meant the fraction of unique TCRs that were SARS-CoV-2-associated, whereas depth meant the fraction of total T cells that were SARS-CoV-2-associated. Using the MIRA data, each spike-specific TCR was assigned both to the spike region to which the TCR was reactive and to a CD4 or CD8 class. Log10-transformed breadth and depth values were compared by one-way ANOVA with Sidak's multiple comparisons tests. Imported from immuneACCESS, the table was reduced by TCRdb to in-frame sequences with V and J called. These copies leave out some clones; in studies compared against another copy, an unresolved V gene accounts for under half, and the cause of the remainder is not known. For V, J and clone size, that table is used; D and trimming come from the DNA. Counted in this sample were 140,000 to 150,000 clones; roughly 92% of them appeared once. The ten most abundant clones make up approximately 1.5% of the sample.

According to the study, the label for this sample's time point signals: baseline before first vaccination. Vaccinee samples came from UK trials COV001 and COV002, including a single-blind randomized controlled phase 2/3 trial of AZD1222 (ChAdOx1 nCoV-19) in healthy adults. For TCRbeta chain sequencing, PBMC samples were collected from trial participants at day 0 and at day 28 after the second dose. V drops 6 bases and J drops 2 bases, leaving 8 bases in between. Looking up the germline V gene yields CDR1 MNHEY and CDR2 SVGAGI. The CDR3 has 13 amino acids, counting the end cysteine and phenylalanine. Only the CDR3 DNA stays, 39 bases, in frame from base 1. In regard to this clone: The antigen this receptor binds is unknown. The input lacks base qualities; no much larger clone sits a single base away.

This specimen consisted of peripheral blood, obtained on day 0 of AZD1222 vaccination. The TCR comes from an adult in good health. Here the chain combines TRBV6-5 and TRBJ1-5; confidence is insufficient to name the D gene. The nucleotide sequence reads as follows: TGTGCCAGCAGCGACGGACGCAATCAGCCCCAGCATTTT. It translates to CASSDGRNQPQHF.